The rows below give T cell receptor beta chains drawn from one sample of a study of human T cells and chemical hapten exposure. TCRdb re-derived calls from the RACE reads in MiXCR, one entry per CDR3 protein. The top ten hold about 6.6% of the sample, which has 25,000 to 30,000 distinct CDR3 sequences, around a tenth seen once. This sample comprised whole blood, obtained in connection with sensitization to the hapten diphenylcyclopropenone (DPC). Receptor source: a man aged 25 to 45 with alopecia areata. Some clones in this sample may be carry-over from other donors' samples. The CDR3 runs from the conserved cysteine through the conserved F or W. Each record gives: clone size, V gene, D gene, J gene, CDR3 DNA, CDR3 protein. A D gene is named only where the DNA matches it firmly. Clone size appears in some rows only: once, few, many, or a class for an expanded clone.

clone_size: few; v_call: TRBV4-1; d_call: .; j_call: TRBJ2-1; cdr3_nt: TGCGCCAGCAGCCATGACGGACCGTACAATGAGCAGTTCTTC; cdr3_aa: CASSHDGPYNEQFF
clone_size: few; v_call: TRBV20-1; d_call: .; j_call: TRBJ2-2; cdr3_nt: TGCAGTGCTGACTCGGCGTCGGGGGAGCTGTTTTTT; cdr3_aa: CSADSASGELFF
clone_size: many; v_call: TRBV20-1; d_call: .; j_call: TRBJ2-3; cdr3_nt: TGCAGTGCTATAAGACGACTAGCGTCACAGGGGGATACGCAGTATTTT; cdr3_aa: CSAIRRLASQGDTQYF
clone_size: many; v_call: TRBV4-3; d_call: .; j_call: TRBJ2-1; cdr3_nt: TGCGCCAGCAGCCAAGCGAATGAGCAGTTCTTC; cdr3_aa: CASSQANEQFF
clone_size: .; v_call: TRBV9; d_call: .; j_call: TRBJ1-6; cdr3_nt: TGTGCCAGCAGCGCGGGTGATGGCTCACCCCTCCACTTT; cdr3_aa: CASSAGDGSPLHF
clone_size: many; v_call: TRBV6-5; d_call: TRBD2; j_call: TRBJ2-1; cdr3_nt: TGTGCCAGCAGCCCGAGACTAGCGGGAACCAACAATGAGCAGTTCTTC; cdr3_aa: CASSPRLAGTNNEQFF
clone_size: many; v_call: TRBV10-2; d_call: .; j_call: TRBJ1-1; cdr3_nt: TGCGCCAGCAGTGAGAGTCTAGGGAAGAACACTGAAGCTTTCTTT; cdr3_aa: CASSESLGKNTEAFF
clone_size: many; v_call: TRBV2; d_call: .; j_call: TRBJ1-5; cdr3_nt: TGTGCCAGCAGTGAAGCGGGCTCAGGGCCTCTTCTTTATAGCAATCAGCCCCAGCATTTT; cdr3_aa: CASSEAGSGPLLYSNQPQHF
clone_size: many; v_call: TRBV5-1; d_call: .; j_call: TRBJ1-6; cdr3_nt: TGCGCCAGCAGCCAAAAAACTCCTTCCGGGACTTCACCCCTCCACTTT; cdr3_aa: CASSQKTPSGTSPLHF
clone_size: many; v_call: TRBV5-5; d_call: TRBD1; j_call: TRBJ1-5; cdr3_nt: TGTGCCAGCAGCTTGACCCGGGACAGAGATCAGCCCCAGCATTTT; cdr3_aa: CASSLTRDRDQPQHF
clone_size: .; v_call: TRBV28; d_call: .; j_call: TRBJ2-5; cdr3_nt: TGTGCCAGCAGTTTCCCAAACCAAGAGACCCAGTACTTC; cdr3_aa: CASSFPNQETQYF
clone_size: .; v_call: TRBV7-9; d_call: TRBD1; j_call: TRBJ1-5; cdr3_nt: TGTGCCAGCAGAGCCACAGGGGAAAATCAGCCCCAGCATTTT; cdr3_aa: CASRATGENQPQHF
clone_size: few; v_call: TRBV11-2; d_call: .; j_call: TRBJ2-3; cdr3_nt: TGTGCCAGCAGCCCCCACGGCAGGGATGGGAGCACAGATACGCAGTATTTT; cdr3_aa: CASSPHGRDGSTDTQYF
clone_size: many; v_call: TRBV12-3/TRBV12-4; d_call: TRBD1; j_call: TRBJ2-3; cdr3_nt: TGTGCCAGCAGCCCGACAGGGATGAGCACAGATACGCAGTATTTT; cdr3_aa: CASSPTGMSTDTQYF
clone_size: .; v_call: TRBV20-1; d_call: .; j_call: TRBJ1-3; cdr3_nt: TGCACTGTGGGTGGTTCTGGAAACACCATATATTTT; cdr3_aa: CTVGGSGNTIYF
clone_size: many; v_call: TRBV4-1; d_call: TRBD1; j_call: TRBJ1-4; cdr3_nt: TGCGCCAGCAGCCAAGATTGGACAGGTCGAGAAAAACTGTTTTTT; cdr3_aa: CASSQDWTGREKLFF
clone_size: many; v_call: TRBV20-1; d_call: .; j_call: TRBJ2-7; cdr3_nt: TGCAGTGCTAGCTCGGGCGATGCCTACGAGCAGTACTTC; cdr3_aa: CSASSGDAYEQYF
clone_size: .; v_call: TRBV2; d_call: TRBD2; j_call: TRBJ2-7; cdr3_nt: TGTGCCAGCAAGCGGGGGTCCACCGGATACGAGCAGTACTTC; cdr3_aa: CASKRGSTGYEQYF
clone_size: medium-sized; v_call: TRBV7-2; d_call: .; j_call: TRBJ2-3; cdr3_nt: TGTGCCAGCAGCTTAGATGTGCACAGCACAGATACGCAGTATTTT; cdr3_aa: CASSLDVHSTDTQYF
clone_size: .; v_call: TRBV27; d_call: .; j_call: TRBJ1-5; cdr3_nt: TGTGCCAGCAGTTTACGGGATCCCAATCAGCCCCAGCATTTT; cdr3_aa: CASSLRDPNQPQHF
clone_size: few; v_call: TRBV29-1; d_call: .; j_call: TRBJ1-5; cdr3_nt: TGCAGCGTTGCAACAGGCGATCAGCCCCAGCATTTT; cdr3_aa: CSVATGDQPQHF
clone_size: .; v_call: TRBV29-1; d_call: .; j_call: TRBJ2-5; cdr3_nt: TGCAGCGTTGAATGGGCAGGGGTAGAGACCCAGTACTTC; cdr3_aa: CSVEWAGVETQYF
clone_size: few; v_call: TRBV7-9; d_call: TRBD1; j_call: TRBJ1-5; cdr3_nt: TGTGCCAGCAGCTTAGGGACAGGCTCGTCGGCCGGCCAGCCCCAGCATTTT; cdr3_aa: CASSLGTGSSAGQPQHF
clone_size: .; v_call: TRBV18; d_call: .; j_call: TRBJ2-4; cdr3_nt: TGTGCCAGCTCACCACCCTGGGGCAGCTTAAGAAACATTCAGTACTTC; cdr3_aa: CASSPPWGSLRNIQYF
clone_size: many; v_call: TRBV7-3; d_call: TRBD2; j_call: TRBJ2-7; cdr3_nt: TGTGCCAGCAGCTCGATTGCTCGGAATAGCGGGGGCCCGAGAATCGAGTTTTTTTTCTACGAGCAGTACTTC; cdr3_aa: CASSSIARNSGGPRIEFFFYEQYF
clone_size: few; v_call: TRBV3-1; d_call: .; j_call: TRBJ1-4; cdr3_nt: TGTGCCAGCAGCCTCATCTCGACAGCTAATGAAAAACTGTTTTTT; cdr3_aa: CASSLISTANEKLFF
clone_size: many; v_call: TRBV2; d_call: .; j_call: TRBJ1-1; cdr3_nt: TGTGCCAGCAGGGGCGATGGGATCACTGAAGCTTTCTTT; cdr3_aa: CASRGDGITEAFF
clone_size: .; v_call: TRBV29-1; d_call: .; j_call: TRBJ1-2; cdr3_nt: TGCAGCGTTGGTACCGGGGGCGGTGATGGCTACACCTTC; cdr3_aa: CSVGTGGGDGYTF
clone_size: many; v_call: TRBV6-5; d_call: .; j_call: TRBJ2-3; cdr3_nt: TGTGCCAGCAGTTACTTTGTTACAGATACGCAGTATTTT; cdr3_aa: CASSYFVTDTQYF
clone_size: .; v_call: TRBV6-6; d_call: .; j_call: TRBJ1-1; cdr3_nt: TGTGCCAGCAGCGGAGATCAGGGGAGCATTGAAGCTTTCTTT; cdr3_aa: CASSGDQGSIEAFF
clone_size: medium-sized; v_call: TRBV4-1; d_call: .; j_call: TRBJ2-1; cdr3_nt: TGCGCCAGCAGCCACCCGGGACAAAATGAGCAGTTCTTC; cdr3_aa: CASSHPGQNEQFF
clone_size: .; v_call: TRBV29-1; d_call: TRBD1; j_call: TRBJ2-1; cdr3_nt: TGCAGCGTTGAATTTTGGCAGGGGGTCGATGACAATGAGCAGTTCTTC; cdr3_aa: CSVEFWQGVDDNEQFF
clone_size: many; v_call: TRBV7-2; d_call: .; j_call: TRBJ2-6; cdr3_nt: TGTGCCAGCAGCTTGGACGGAGCTGGGGCCAACGTCCTGACTTTC; cdr3_aa: CASSLDGAGANVLTF
clone_size: many; v_call: TRBV5-5; d_call: TRBD1; j_call: TRBJ2-3; cdr3_nt: TGTGCCAGCACCCAGACAGGGAGTACAGATACGCAGTATTTT; cdr3_aa: CASTQTGSTDTQYF
clone_size: many; v_call: TRBV5-1; d_call: TRBD1; j_call: TRBJ2-7; cdr3_nt: TGCGCCAGCAGCCCCGGCGTGACAGGGGGGTACGAGCAGTACTTC; cdr3_aa: CASSPGVTGGYEQYF
clone_size: many; v_call: TRBV11-2; d_call: .; j_call: TRBJ2-7; cdr3_nt: TGTGCCAGCAGCTTAGACAGGGGAGGAAGCGAGCAGTACTTC; cdr3_aa: CASSLDRGGSEQYF
clone_size: .; v_call: TRBV7-2; d_call: .; j_call: TRBJ2-5; cdr3_nt: TGTGCCAGCAGCGAAACTGCGGATGCTAAAGAGACCCAGTACTTC; cdr3_aa: CASSETADAKETQYF
clone_size: many; v_call: TRBV7-8; d_call: .; j_call: TRBJ1-2; cdr3_nt: TGTGCCAGCAGCTTACAGGGGCAGAGTGGCTACACCTTC; cdr3_aa: CASSLQGQSGYTF
clone_size: few; v_call: TRBV7-9; d_call: TRBD2; j_call: TRBJ2-7; cdr3_nt: TGTGCCAGCAGCCCACCGACTAGCGGGGCCTACGAGCAGTACTTC; cdr3_aa: CASSPPTSGAYEQYF
clone_size: many; v_call: TRBV18; d_call: .; j_call: TRBJ2-2; cdr3_nt: TGTGCCAGCTCACCACCCGCCGGGACACTGAACACCGGGGAGCTGTTTTTT; cdr3_aa: CASSPPAGTLNTGELFF
clone_size: .; v_call: TRBV14; d_call: TRBD1; j_call: TRBJ2-2; cdr3_nt: TGTGCCAGCAGCCCTTTTTGGCAGGGGGCGACCACCGGGGAGCTGTTTTTT; cdr3_aa: CASSPFWQGATTGELFF
clone_size: many; v_call: TRBV20-1; d_call: TRBD1; j_call: TRBJ1-5; cdr3_nt: TGCAGTGCTAGACCCGGGACAGATCAGCCCCAGCATTTT; cdr3_aa: CSARPGTDQPQHF
clone_size: many; v_call: TRBV6-5; d_call: TRBD2; j_call: TRBJ2-3; cdr3_nt: TGTGCCAGCAGACAGCAGGGACTAGCGGGGGAAAATACGCAGTATTTT; cdr3_aa: CASRQQGLAGENTQYF
clone_size: many; v_call: TRBV6-2/TRBV6-3; d_call: .; j_call: TRBJ1-3; cdr3_nt: TGTGCCAGCAGTTTCCACTGGACGGAGGATGGAAACACCATATATTTT; cdr3_aa: CASSFHWTEDGNTIYF
clone_size: .; v_call: TRBV19; d_call: .; j_call: TRBJ2-2; cdr3_nt: TGTGCCAGTAGTATAGGGAGTGCGAACACCGGGGAGCTGTTTTTT; cdr3_aa: CASSIGSANTGELFF
clone_size: many; v_call: TRBV29-1; d_call: .; j_call: TRBJ2-7; cdr3_nt: TGCAGCGTTGGGGGCGGGACGGAGGAGCAGTACTTC; cdr3_aa: CSVGGGTEEQYF
clone_size: .; v_call: TRBV18; d_call: .; j_call: TRBJ1-5; cdr3_nt: TGTGCCAGCTCACCCAGAGGAGAGGCCCAGCATTTT; cdr3_aa: CASSPRGEAQHF
clone_size: many; v_call: TRBV3-1; d_call: .; j_call: TRBJ1-5; cdr3_nt: TGTGCCAGCAGCCCCGGCCTCGATCAGCCCCAGCATTTT; cdr3_aa: CASSPGLDQPQHF
clone_size: few; v_call: TRBV19; d_call: .; j_call: TRBJ2-3; cdr3_nt: TGTGCCAGTAGTAGGGACGGATCCACAGATACGCAGTATTTT; cdr3_aa: CASSRDGSTDTQYF
clone_size: .; v_call: TRBV27; d_call: .; j_call: TRBJ2-7; cdr3_nt: TGTGCCAGCAGCCCCATATTTCCGGGGTACGAGCAGTACTTC; cdr3_aa: CASSPIFPGYEQYF
clone_size: many; v_call: TRBV28; d_call: .; j_call: TRBJ2-3; cdr3_nt: TGTGCCAGCAGTCTAATCACAGATACGCAGTATTTT; cdr3_aa: CASSLITDTQYF
clone_size: many; v_call: TRBV6-5; d_call: .; j_call: TRBJ2-4; cdr3_nt: TGTGCCAGCAGGGCGAAGACCATAGCCAAAAACATTCAGTACTTC; cdr3_aa: CASRAKTIAKNIQYF
clone_size: few; v_call: TRBV19; d_call: .; j_call: TRBJ1-1; cdr3_nt: TGTGCCAGTAGCCTGGTAGGAATGAACACTGAAGCTTTCTTT; cdr3_aa: CASSLVGMNTEAFF